Following are 15 T cell receptor beta chains from one sample sequenced in a study of cytotoxic CD8 clonotypes in ibrutinib-treated CLL. TCRdb's table, derived via immunoSEQ multiplex PCR, lists solely in-frame clones and lacks some. The profile shows approximately 32,000 clones, about half of them singletons. The source was PBMCs, collected before ibrutinib treatment. The receptors originated from a human donor with chronic lymphocytic leukemia.

The chain joins TRBV19 to TRBJ2-6, with TRBD2 matching 10 bases. The V and J ends lost 10 bases and 17 bases, in that order; junction bases with no gene match: 11. The germline CDR1 and CDR2 sequences are LNHDA and SQIVND (reference sequence). The CDR3 sequence is 12 residues long. The CDR3 bases are TGTGCCACCTCCGGGATAGCGGGGGGCATGACTTTC. Translated, it gives CATSGIAGGMTF.

The chain joins TRBV18 to TRBJ1-5; no clear D gene. The germline CDR1 and CDR2 sequences are KGHSH and LQKENI. The ends were cut back, 3 bases at V and 0 bases at J, with 9 bases in the middle. The CDR3 consists of 15 residues. CDR3 in amino acids: CASSPLGNSNQPQHF. Written as DNA, the CDR3 is TGTGCCAGCTCACCCCTGGGAAATAGCAATCAGCCCCAGCATTTT.

The genes are TRBV6-1 and TRBJ2-7, with TRBD1 as a possible D gene (6 bases). The germline V gene has CDR1 MNHNS and CDR2 SASEGT. The CDR3 length is 14 residues. V lost 10 bases and J lost 3, with 19 bases in between. CDR3 in DNA: TGTGCCACCGCTAAGGACGGACAGAGCTACGAGCAGTACTTC. The encoded protein is CATAKDGQSYEQYF.

As regards this clone: Within the sample, other DNA sequences also encode this same CDR3. The chain recombines TRBV5-4 with TRBJ2-1; TRBD2 agrees at 8 bases. The germline gives CDR1 SGHNT, CDR2 YYREEE (reference sequence). The trim removed 1 base at V and 7 bases at J, leaving 1 base unmatched. This CDR3 contains 13 residues. CDR3 bases: TGTGCCAGCAGCTTGCGGGGGGGTAATGAGCAGTTCTTC. It encodes CASSLRGGNEQFF.

A single count supports this clone. The J gene is TRBJ2-3, the V gene TRBV27; 7 bases are a match to TRBD2. Germline CDR1 is MNHEY and CDR2 is SMNVEV (reference sequence). V lost 7 bases to trimming and J lost 2 bases; unmatched junction nucleotides: 9. The CDR3 totals 15 residues. DNA of the CDR3: TGTGCCAGCAAGGGCGAGCGGGGCCTCACAGATACGCAGTATTTT. This sequence encodes CASKGERGLTDTQYF.

The chain is built from TRBV4-1 and TRBJ1-4; D perhaps matches TRBD1 (5 bases). This CDR3 has 13 amino acids. Trimming removed 10 bases at V and 8 bases at J, with 17 bases between. Germline CDR1 reads MGHRA; CDR2 reads YSYEKL. The CDR3 DNA follows: TGCGCCACCTGCGAGACAGCGGGGGAAAAACTGTTTTTT. Protein sequence: CATCETAGEKLFF.

The chain carries TRBV9 and TRBJ1-5; 7 positions agree with TRBD1. V was pared by 5 bases and J by 1 base, with 3 bases of the junction left unmatched. The length of the CDR3 is 14 residues. The germline gives CDR1 SGDLS, CDR2 YYNGEE. CDR3 sequence: CASRGQFSNQPQHF. The CDR3 DNA reads TGTGCCAGCAGGGGACAGTTCAGCAATCAGCCCCAGCATTTT.

This clone was seen more than once but under ten times. The identical CDR3 is also encoded by other nucleotide sequences in the sample. V usage is TRBV6-5 and J usage is TRBJ1-6, with 7 bases identical to TRBD1. Germline CDR1 reads MNHEY; CDR2 reads SVGAGI. V was pared by 10 bases and J by 0 bases, with 6 bases of the junction left unmatched. The CDR3 has 15 amino acids. CDR3 region: CATTRDSSYNSPLHF. DNA for the CDR3: TGTGCCACCACCAGGGACAGCTCCTATAATTCACCCCTCCACTTT.

This clone has only a few counts. The gene calls are TRBV5-1 and TRBJ2-6, with 7 bases aligning to TRBD1. Germline values: CDR1 SGHRS, CDR2 YFSETQ. The trim removed 4 bases at V and 4 bases at J, leaving 5 bases unmatched. CDR3 size: 15 residues. The CDR3 is CASSSTGAGANVLTF. CDR3 bases: TGCGCCAGCAGCAGTACAGGGGCCGGGGCCAACGTCCTGACTTTC.

This clone is judged medium-sized. The chain combines TRBV4-1 with TRBJ2-6; possible D gene TRBD1, 5 bases. CDR3 size: 15 residues. The V and J ends lost 0 bases and 8 bases respectively, with 11 bases between them. CDR1 and CDR2 (germline): MGHRA, YSYEKL. The CDR3 protein is CASSQDWGPSNVLTF. Here the CDR3 DNA reads TGCGCCAGCAGCCAAGATTGGGGCCCCTCCAACGTCCTGACTTTC.

This clone has more than one count but fewer than ten. The chain uses TRBV18 and TRBJ1-5, with D unresolved. This CDR3 is 13 amino acids long. Germline CDR1 is KGHSH and CDR2 is LQKENI. Trimming removed 3 bases at V and 4 bases at J, with 7 bases between. The CDR3 coding sequence is TGTGCCAGCTCACCCGAACTAAATCAGCCCCAGCATTTT. Translating it yields CASSPELNQPQHF.

The V gene is TRBV6-1, the J gene TRBJ1-5; the match to TRBD1 covers 7 bases. Losses at the gene ends were 1 base for V and 7 bases for J; bases not matched to a gene: 13. The CDR3 runs 17 residues. CDR1 and CDR2 (germline): MNHNS, SASEGT. The CDR3 DNA sequence: TGTGCCAGCAGTGAAGGGGGGGGCACAGGGGTTAACCAGCCCCAGCATTTT. Protein: CASSEGGGTGVNQPQHF.

This clone appeared once. This CDR3 reads CASSPLRVGGTGELFF. CDR3 DNA: TGTGCCAGCAGCCCGTTACGGGTTGGGGGGACCGGGGAGCTGTTTTTT. This chain links TRBV7-6 with TRBJ2-2; TRBD2 is a possible D gene (6 bases). The CDR3 spans 16 residues. V lost 5 bases, J lost 5 bases, and 18 bases lay in between. From germline, CDR1 is SGHVS and CDR2 FNYEAQ.

The chain employs TRBV6-5 and TRBJ2-1; 8 positions agree with TRBD1. From germline, CDR1 is MNHEY and CDR2 SVGAGI. Unmatched junction bases numbered 2, after V lost 0 bases and J lost 7 bases. The CDR3 is made up of 14 amino acids. As DNA, the CDR3 is TGTGCCAGCAGTTACTCGCGACAGGGGAATGAGCAGTTCTTC. Protein sequence: CASSYSRQGNEQFF.

This clone came up a few times. V and J are TRBV5-5 and TRBJ1-1; D gene unclear. CDR3 length: 12 amino acids. V was shortened by 2 bases and J by 4 bases, with 6 bases between the two germline ends. The germline gives CDR1 SGHKS, CDR2 YYEKEE (reference sequence). The DNA of the CDR3 is TGTGCCAGCAGCTTCCTTTCCACTGAAGCTTTCTTT. It specifies CASSFLSTEAFF.